The 10 T cell receptor beta chains presented below share a single source sample, sequenced in a study of control samples from healthy donors and cancer patients. TCRdb's copy holds only in-frame clones and misses some; the assay was immunoSEQ multiplex PCR. This sample's clone table lists under 200,000 clones. Sequenced material: blood. All receptors come from a woman in her 30s in good health.

This sequence joins TRBV7-2 and TRBJ2-3; TRBD2 agrees at 16 bases. The V gene's germline CDR1 is SGHTA and CDR2 FQGNSA. J lost 12 bases, V lost 11 bases, and 17 bases had no gene match. The CDR3 sequence is 16 residues long. The CDR3 region has the DNA TGTGCCTCCCGGGTGGGGACTAGCGGGGGGGCCAGGCCCCAGTATTTT. Translating gives CASRVGTSGGARPQYF.

The chain joins TRBV4-3 to TRBJ2-5; possible D gene TRBD1, 8 bases. Trimming removed 4 bases from V and 5 bases from J, with 14 bases in between. Germline V gene sequence: CDR1 LGHNA, CDR2 YSLEER. The CDR3 is 14 amino acids. CDR3: CASSRDRGGETQYF. The CDR3 DNA reads as TGCGCCAGCAGCCGAGACAGGGGAGGGGAGACCCAGTACTTC.

This sequence joins TRBV9 and TRBJ2-1; TRBD2 matches 16 bases. From germline, CDR1 is SGDLS and CDR2 YYNGEE. J was trimmed by 0 bases and V by 4 bases; bases with no gene match: 4. CDR3 length: 18 amino acids. The CDR3 bases are TGTGCCAGCAGCTGGGGACTAGCGGGGGGGAGCTCCTACAATGAGCAGTTCTTC. Its translation: CASSWGLAGGSSYNEQFF.

This chain links TRBV6-5 with TRBJ1-1; 8 nucleotides align to TRBD1. V shed 6 bases and J 4 bases; nucleotides not matched to a gene: 10. The CDR3 totals 15 residues. Germline assignment: CDR1 MNHEY and CDR2 SVGAGI. CDR3 sequence reads: CASSVDRAGGTEAFF. CDR3 DNA sequence: TGTGCCAGCAGCGTGGACAGGGCAGGGGGCACTGAAGCTTTCTTT.

This chain links TRBV6-2 or TRBV6-3 with TRBJ2-2, with D unclear. Trimming pared 2 bases from V and 6 bases from J, leaving 1 base between. Germline CDR1 and CDR2: MNHEY and SVGEGT. The CDR3 covers 11 residues. CDR3 protein: CASSYPGELFF. The CDR3 DNA reads TGTGCCAGCAGTTACCCCGGGGAGCTGTTTTTT.

Concerning this clone: Sequence at one end of the junction differs from germline and may be a read error. This CDR3 is also generated by other DNA sequences in the sample. The chain carries TRBV18 and TRBJ2-7; the D gene is possibly TRBD1 (5 bases). CDR3 length: 13 residues. Germline V CDR1 and CDR2: KGHSH, LQKENI. In nucleotides, the CDR3 is TGTGCCAGCTCACGGGTCCAGGGTTACGAGCAATACTTC. The encoded protein is CASSRVQGYEQYF.

The chain links TRBV3-1 (or the pseudogene TRBV3-2) to TRBJ1-4; D is unclear. CDR3 length equals 15 residues. The ends were cut back, 3 bases at V and 9 bases at J, with 17 bases in the middle. CDR1 and CDR2 from the germline V gene are LGHDT and YNNKEL (reference sequence). The CDR3 coding sequence is TGTGCCAGCAGCCAGGTCGGGATGACTATGAAAAAACTGTTTTTT. Translated: CASSQVGMTMKKLFF.

The chain uses TRBV5-5 and TRBJ1-5; the D is unclear. This CDR3 is 15 amino acids long. V shed 0 bases and J shed 0 bases, with 7 bases lying between them. Germline CDR1 is SGHKS and CDR2 is YYEKEE (reference sequence). DNA of the CDR3: TGTGCCAGCAGCTTGGTTGGATATAGCAATCAGCCCCAGCATTTT. This gives the protein CASSLVGYSNQPQHF.

The chain combines TRBV5-1 with TRBJ1-1; TRBD1 is a possible D gene (5 bases). This CDR3 has 12 residues. With 4 bases removed from V and 1 base from J, the gap between germline ends came to 5 bases. In germline, CDR1 is SGHRS, CDR2 YFSETQ. In DNA, the CDR3 is TGCGCCAGCAGCGGACAGAACACTGAAGCTTTCTTT. Translating gives CASSGQNTEAFF.

The rearrangement joins TRBV5-1 to TRBJ2-2; D gene ambiguous. The V end was cut by 0 bases, the J end by 8 bases, with 14 bases between. CDR1 and CDR2 from the germline V gene are SGHRS and YFSETQ. The CDR3 covers 15 residues. Here the CDR3 reads CASSLAGTYQGELFF. CDR3 sequence (DNA): TGCGCCAGCAGCTTGGCCGGTACTTACCAAGGGGAGCTGTTTTTT.